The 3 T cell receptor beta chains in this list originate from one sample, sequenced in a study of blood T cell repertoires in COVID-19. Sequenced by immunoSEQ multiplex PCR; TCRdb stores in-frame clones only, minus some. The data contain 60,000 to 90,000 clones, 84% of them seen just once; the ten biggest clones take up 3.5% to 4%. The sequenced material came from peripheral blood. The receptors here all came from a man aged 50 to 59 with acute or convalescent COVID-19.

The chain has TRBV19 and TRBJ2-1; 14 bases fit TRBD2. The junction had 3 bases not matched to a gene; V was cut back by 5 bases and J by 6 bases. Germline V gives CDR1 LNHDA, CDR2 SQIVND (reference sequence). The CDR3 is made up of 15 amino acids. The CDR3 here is CASSPGTSGSNEQFF. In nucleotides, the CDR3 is TGTGCCAGTAGTCCCGGGACTAGCGGGAGCAATGAGCAGTTCTTC.

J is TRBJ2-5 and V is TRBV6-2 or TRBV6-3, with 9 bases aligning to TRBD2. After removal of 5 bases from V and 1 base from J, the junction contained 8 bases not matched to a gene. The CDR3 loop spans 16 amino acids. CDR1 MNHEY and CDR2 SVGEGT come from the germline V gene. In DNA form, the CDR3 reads TGTGCCAGCAGTCCCATAGCGGGGGAGAGCCAAGAGACCCAGTACTTC. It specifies CASSPIAGESQETQYF.

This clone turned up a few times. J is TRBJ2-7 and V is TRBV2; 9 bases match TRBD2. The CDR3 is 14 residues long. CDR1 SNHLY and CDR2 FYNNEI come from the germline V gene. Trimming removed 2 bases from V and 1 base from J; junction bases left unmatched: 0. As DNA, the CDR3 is TGTGCCAGCAGTGAAAGCGGGAGGTCCTACGAGCAGTACTTC. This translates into CASSESGRSYEQYF.